This note documents a single TCR beta chain sequence. Sequenced by immunoSEQ multiplex PCR; TCRdb stores in-frame clones only, minus some. The table includes about 170,000 clones, about 80% detected once. The germline V gene has CDR1 SGHTA and CDR2 FQGNSA. CDR3 length: 14 residues. The V gene end was trimmed by 3 bases and the J gene end by 2 bases; junction bases not matched to a gene: 3. This sample stems from a study of blood T cell repertoires in COVID-19. Study information: T cells, B-cell-depleted T cells, or PBMCs provided the cDNA or gDNA that served as material.

Seattle's enrolled individuals joined amid active infection and were then monitored longitudinally. The sequenced sample was peripheral blood. The rearrangement links TRBV7-2 to TRBJ1-1; 7 positions match TRBD1. This clonotype was obtained from a woman aged 35 to 49 with COVID-19, enrolled during active disease. CDR3 loop: CASSFRQGNTEAFF. The CDR3, as DNA: TGTGCCAGCAGCTTCCGACAGGGAAACACTGAAGCTTTCTTT.